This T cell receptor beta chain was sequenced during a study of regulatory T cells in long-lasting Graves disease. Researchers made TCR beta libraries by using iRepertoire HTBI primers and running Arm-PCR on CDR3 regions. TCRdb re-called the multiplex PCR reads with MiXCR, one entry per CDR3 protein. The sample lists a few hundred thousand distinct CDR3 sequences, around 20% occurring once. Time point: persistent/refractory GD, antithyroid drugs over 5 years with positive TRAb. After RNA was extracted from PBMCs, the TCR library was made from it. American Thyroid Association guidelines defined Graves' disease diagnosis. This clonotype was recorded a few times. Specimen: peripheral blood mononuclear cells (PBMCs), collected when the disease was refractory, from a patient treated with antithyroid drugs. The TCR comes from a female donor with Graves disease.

CDR3 DNA: TGTGCCAGCAGTGAAGTGAGGGGGCGAACTAATGAAAAACTGTTTTTT. Encoded protein: CASSEVRGRTNEKLFF. The chain employs TRBV6-1 and TRBJ1-4, with 7 nucleotides matching TRBD1. V shed 1 base, J shed 1 base, and the junction held 3 bases outside the gene matches. Per germline, CDR1 MNHNS and CDR2 SASEGT. This CDR3 is built from 16 residues.